These 8 T cell receptor beta chains were all obtained from the same sample, sequenced in a study of shared clonotypes between healthy human individuals. Sequenced by immunoSEQ multiplex PCR; TCRdb stores in-frame clones only, minus some. Here the sample spans 950,000 to 1,300,000 clones, under 80% being singletons. Sequenced sample: memory CD4+ T cells sorted from blood. Sample subset: CD45RA-negative fraction. All receptors come from a man younger than 35 in good health.

This chain connects TRBV28 to TRBJ2-5; 8 positions agree with TRBD2. This CDR3 is built from 14 residues. The germline V gene encodes CDR1 MDHEN and CDR2 SYDVKM. The V segment lost 5 bases and the J segment 9 bases; nucleotides outside the gene matches: 11. The CDR3 DNA follows: TGTGCCAGCAGTACCGGGGGGGGGCCCACGTCCCAGTACTTC. Translated: CASSTGGGPTSQYF.

The V and J genes are TRBV6-4 and TRBJ2-4, with a possible D match to TRBD1 (5 bases). The CDR3 spans 15 residues. Germline CDR1 reads MRHNA; CDR2 reads SNTAGT. V was cut by 6 bases and J by 0 bases, with 12 bases left in between. The CDR3 reads CASSPDSIAKNIQYF. The CDR3 bases are TGTGCCAGCAGCCCAGACAGTATAGCCAAAAACATTCAGTACTTC.

The CDR3 DNA reads TGTGCCAGCAGCCAGGCTGGGACTAGCGGGAGCTACGAGCAGTACTTC. Protein: CASSQAGTSGSYEQYF. The chain has TRBV4-2 and TRBJ2-7, with 14 bases lining up with TRBD2. The CDR3 loop spans 16 amino acids. Germline CDR1 reads LGHNA; CDR2 reads YNFKEQ. Germline trimming cut 3 bases from V and 3 bases from J; bases unmatched to any gene: 4.

The CDR3 sequence: CASWRWSGEHNEQFF. The CDR3 DNA reads as TGTGCCAGCTGGCGATGGAGCGGAGAGCACAATGAGCAGTTCTTC. The chain carries TRBV5-4 and TRBJ2-1; possibly TRBD2 for D (5 bases). The CDR3 has 15 amino acids. The V gene's germline CDR1 is SGHNT and CDR2 YYREEE (reference sequence). V was clipped by 7 bases and J by 5 bases, with 19 bases between them.

This CDR3 is CASSLVSIEKLFF. CDR3 bases: TGTGCCAGCAGCTTAGTTAGTATCGAAAAACTGTTTTTT. V and J are TRBV11-2 and TRBJ1-4; D gene ambiguous. Trimming left V 1 base short and J 8 bases short, with 8 bases between. This CDR3 is built from 13 residues. Germline CDR1 is SGHAT and CDR2 is FQNNGV.

The chain uses TRBV6-5 and TRBJ2-7; 9 bases are a match to TRBD1. CDR3 length: 13 residues. The trim removed 8 bases at V and 4 bases at J, leaving 6 bases unmatched. CDR1 and CDR2 from the germline V gene are MNHEY and SVGAGI. The CDR3 DNA reads TGTGCCAGCGGGAGACAGGGGGTTTACGAGCAGTACTTC. Amino acids: CASGRQGVYEQYF.

The V gene is TRBV7-2, the J gene TRBJ2-7, with 10 bases aligning to TRBD2. Looked up from germline, CDR1 is SGHTA and CDR2 is FQGNSA. The CDR3 extends over 17 amino acids. The junction had 15 bases not matched to a gene; V was cut back by 4 bases and J by 6 bases. The CDR3 reads CASSSHQRAGGSGEQYF. CDR3 nucleotides: TGTGCCAGCAGCTCCCACCAAAGAGCGGGAGGGAGCGGCGAGCAGTACTTC.

The chain has TRBV6-1 and TRBJ1-5; D call uncertain. This CDR3 spans 15 amino acids. CDR1 and CDR2 (germline): MNHNS, SASEGT. The V end was cut by 2 bases, the J end by 0 bases, with 8 bases between. As DNA, the CDR3 is TGTGCCAGCAGTGAACATCTCTCTAGCAATCAGCCCCAGCATTTT. This codes for CASSEHLSSNQPQHF.